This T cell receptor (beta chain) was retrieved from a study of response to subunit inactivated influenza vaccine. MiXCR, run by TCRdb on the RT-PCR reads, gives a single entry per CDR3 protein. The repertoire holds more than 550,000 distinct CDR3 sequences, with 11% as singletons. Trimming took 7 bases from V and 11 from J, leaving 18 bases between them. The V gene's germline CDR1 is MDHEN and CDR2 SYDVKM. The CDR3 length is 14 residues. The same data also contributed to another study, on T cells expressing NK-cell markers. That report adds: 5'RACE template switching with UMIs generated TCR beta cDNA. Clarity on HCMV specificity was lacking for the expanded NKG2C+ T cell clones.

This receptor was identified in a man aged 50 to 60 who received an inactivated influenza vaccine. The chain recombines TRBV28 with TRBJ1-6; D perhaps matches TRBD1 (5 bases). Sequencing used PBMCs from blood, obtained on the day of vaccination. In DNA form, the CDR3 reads TGTGCCAGCAACGAAATGGGGGTCGGGACACCCCTCCACTTT. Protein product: CASNEMGVGTPLHF.